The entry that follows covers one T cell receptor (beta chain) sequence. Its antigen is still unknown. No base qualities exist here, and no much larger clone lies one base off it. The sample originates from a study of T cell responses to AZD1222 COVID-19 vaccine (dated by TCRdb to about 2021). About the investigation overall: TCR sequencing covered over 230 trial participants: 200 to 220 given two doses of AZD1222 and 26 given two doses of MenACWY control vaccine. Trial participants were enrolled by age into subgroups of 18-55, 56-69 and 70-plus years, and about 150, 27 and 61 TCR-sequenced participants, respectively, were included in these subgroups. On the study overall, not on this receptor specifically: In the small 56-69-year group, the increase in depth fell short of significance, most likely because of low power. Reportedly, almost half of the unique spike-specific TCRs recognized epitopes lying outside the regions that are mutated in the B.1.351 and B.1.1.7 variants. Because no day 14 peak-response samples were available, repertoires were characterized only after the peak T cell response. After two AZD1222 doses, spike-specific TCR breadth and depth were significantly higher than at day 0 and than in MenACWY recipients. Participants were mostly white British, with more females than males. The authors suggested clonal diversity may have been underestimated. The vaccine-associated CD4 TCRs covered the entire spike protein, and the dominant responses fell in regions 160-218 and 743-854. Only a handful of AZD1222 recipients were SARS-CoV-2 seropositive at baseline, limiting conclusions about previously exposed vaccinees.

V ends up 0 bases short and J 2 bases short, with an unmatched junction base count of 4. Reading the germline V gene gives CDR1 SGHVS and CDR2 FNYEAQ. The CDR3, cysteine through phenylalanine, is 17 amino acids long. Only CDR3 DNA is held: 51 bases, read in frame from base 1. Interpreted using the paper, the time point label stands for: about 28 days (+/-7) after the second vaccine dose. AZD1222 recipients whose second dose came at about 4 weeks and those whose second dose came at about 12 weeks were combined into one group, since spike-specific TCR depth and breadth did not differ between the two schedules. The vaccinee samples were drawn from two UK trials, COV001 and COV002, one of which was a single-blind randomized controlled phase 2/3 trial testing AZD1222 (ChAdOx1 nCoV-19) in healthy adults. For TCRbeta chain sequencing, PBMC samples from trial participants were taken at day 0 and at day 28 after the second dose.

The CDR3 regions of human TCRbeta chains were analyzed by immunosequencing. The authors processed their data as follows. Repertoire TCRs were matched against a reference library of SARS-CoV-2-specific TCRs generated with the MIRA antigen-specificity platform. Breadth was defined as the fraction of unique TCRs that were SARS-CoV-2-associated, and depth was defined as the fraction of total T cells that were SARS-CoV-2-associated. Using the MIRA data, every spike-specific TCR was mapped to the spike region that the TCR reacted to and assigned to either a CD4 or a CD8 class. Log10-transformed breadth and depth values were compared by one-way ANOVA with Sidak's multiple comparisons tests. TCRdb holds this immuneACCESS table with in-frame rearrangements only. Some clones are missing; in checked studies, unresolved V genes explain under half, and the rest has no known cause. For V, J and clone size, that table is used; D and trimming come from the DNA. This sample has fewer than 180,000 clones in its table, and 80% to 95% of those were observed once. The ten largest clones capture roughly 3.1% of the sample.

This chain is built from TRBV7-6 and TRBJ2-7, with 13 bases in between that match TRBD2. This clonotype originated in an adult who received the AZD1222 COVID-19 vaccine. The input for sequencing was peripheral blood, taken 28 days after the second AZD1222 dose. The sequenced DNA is TGTGCCAGCAGCTTAGCCGGACTAGCGGGAGAGGCCTACGAGCAGTACTTC. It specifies CASSLAGLAGEAYEQYF.